One TCR beta chain is described in this entry. Trimming stripped 0 bases from V and 9 bases from J, with 14 bases between. Germline lookup yields CDR1 SGHNT and CDR2 YENEEA. The CDR3 length is 14 residues. Cohort 3 recovered donors had two negative PCRs, clearance, or symptom resolution. Original methodology: Estimated nucleated cell counts came from reference gene primer amplification. Sequencing was performed with immunoSEQ multiplex PCR; in TCRdb, only in-frame clones are kept and a portion is missing. The V and J calls and clone size were taken over from that table, and D and trimming were inferred from the DNA. Of under 300,000 clones in the sample, around 90% were seen once. The data were obtained in a study of blood T cell repertoires in COVID-19.

This TCR was sampled from a woman in her late teens or twenties who had recovered from COVID-19. Source material: PBMCs or T cells enriched from blood (not recorded which). This chain connects TRBV11-3 to TRBJ1-2; the D gene is possibly TRBD1 (6 bases). The CDR3 protein is CASSLDLTGTRYTF. In DNA, the CDR3 is TGTGCCAGCAGCTTAGATCTCACAGGGACCCGCTACACCTTC.